This is a list of T cell receptor beta chains from one sample in a study of blood T cell repertoires in COVID-19. Assay: immunoSEQ multiplex PCR; the TCRdb copy retains only in-frame clones and omits some. The sample contains some 260,000 clones, about three quarters of which appear only once. Sequenced sample: peripheral blood. Receptor source: a woman older than 75 with acute or convalescent COVID-19. The CDR3 runs from the conserved cysteine through the conserved F or W. The D gene is left open where the match is weak.

CDR3 length,V gene,D gene,J gene,CDR3 protein
15,TRBV6-5,NA,TRBJ2-7,CASSFGDSPSYEQYF
16,TRBV6-2/TRBV6-3,NA,TRBJ1-6,CASSTIRGKASSPLHF
16,TRBV18,NA,TRBJ1-6,CASSPLAGQYNSPLHF
16,TRBV4-3,TRBD1,TRBJ1-2,CASSQAGQGDRSGYTF
12,TRBV5-1,NA,TRBJ1-1,CASSSRQTEAFF
15,TRBV11-2,TRBD1,TRBJ2-7,CASSLGQGEYYEQYF
14,TRBV19,TRBD1,TRBJ1-5,CASRGQGAGQPQHF
15,TRBV6-5,NA,TRBJ1-5,CASVKAPGANQPQHF
13,TRBV9,NA,TRBJ1-5,CASSPGSNQPQHF
14,TRBV5-6,TRBD2,TRBJ2-1,CASSLLAGGDEQFF
13,TRBV4-1,NA,TRBJ1-1,CASSTHSNTEAFF
12,TRBV27,NA,TRBJ1-4,CASSSGFQKLFF
15,TRBV27,TRBD2,TRBJ2-1,CASGTGTSNRNEQFF
15,TRBV4-3,NA,TRBJ1-2,CASSPRRERFFGYTF
15,TRBV9,TRBD1,TRBJ2-2,CASSRGQGNTGELFF
16,TRBV15,TRBD1,TRBJ2-7,CAIPRQGPVREVEQYF
15,TRBV6-1,NA,TRBJ1-4,CASSERAGTNEKLFF
16,TRBV7-9,NA,TRBJ2-6,CASSFAGSTGANVLTF
16,TRBV4-2,NA,TRBJ1-6,CASSQDAGSYNSPLHF
15,TRBV19,NA,TRBJ1-5,CASSSLQGHNQPQHF
15,TRBV9,NA,TRBJ2-1,CASSVGVQTYNEQFF
15,TRBV18,NA,TRBJ1-1,CASSPLGGSDTEAFF
13,TRBV15,NA,TRBJ1-2,CATSVGQFYGYTF
15,TRBV3-1/TRBV3-2,TRBD1,TRBJ1-2,CASSQGTGGTYGYTF
12,TRBV5-4,NA,TRBJ1-2,CASSLDIYGYTF
15,TRBV11-2,TRBD1,TRBJ2-5,CASSLGTGGQETQYF
14,TRBV6-5,TRBD1,TRBJ1-4,CACRTGESNEKLFF